Listed below are T cell receptor beta chains from one sample, sequenced in a study of cytomegalovirus exposure and HLA in healthy donors. Repertoires were generated with immunoSEQ multiplex PCR, while TCRdb's copy carries only in-frame clones and drops some. The sample records around 130,000 clones, about four fifths being singletons. The sequencing input was PBMCs. Every receptor here comes from a young man in good health and CMV-seronegative. The CDR3 runs from the conserved cysteine through the conserved F or W. Each record gives: V gene, CDR3 length, clone size, J gene, D gene, CDR3 DNA, CDR3 protein. D genes are given only for firm matches. A row's size may be missing; if present it is once, few, many or a size class.

>TRBV7-2|15|few|TRBJ2-7|TRBD1
TGTGCCAGCAGCTTAGGGGGACAGGGGTTAGACGAGCAGTACTTC
CASSLGGQGLDEQYF
>TRBV5-6|15|-|TRBJ2-7|TRBD2
TGTGCCAGCAGCTTGTACGGCGGGGGATCCTACGAGCAGTACTTC
CASSLYGGGSYEQYF
>TRBV13|14|-|TRBJ2-3|-
TGTGCCAGCAGCTTTGCGGGAATGGAAGATACGCAGTATTTT
CASSFAGMEDTQYF
>TRBV11-2|14|once|TRBJ1-1|-
TGTGCCAGCAGCGCCATCCGGGACAAAGGAATAGCTTTCTTT
CASSAIRDKGIAFF
>TRBV5-5|15|-|TRBJ1-2|-
TGTGCCAGCAGCCCGGGGGGGGTAGTTGACTATGGCTACACCTTC
CASSPGGVVDYGYTF
>TRBV7-2|16|-|TRBJ2-5|-
TGTGCCAGCAGCTTATACCGGGACAAGTCGAGAGAGACCCAGTACTTC
CASSLYRDKSRETQYF
>TRBV4-2|18|-|TRBJ1-2|TRBD1
TGTGCCAGCAGCCATTCCCTGGGACAGGGGGGGCTTCGCTATGGCTACACCTTC
CASSHSLGQGGLRYGYTF
>TRBV18|14|-|TRBJ1-5|TRBD1
TGTGCCAGCTCGACAGGGTGGAGCAATCAGCCCCAGCATTTT
CASSTGWSNQPQHF
>TRBV27|13|-|TRBJ1-5|-
TGTGCCAGCAGTTACCGAGAAAATCAGCCCCAGCATTTT
CASSYRENQPQHF
>TRBV28|15|-|TRBJ1-3|-
TGTGCCAGCAGTCGGACGGGGTACTCTGGAAACACCATATATTTT
CASSRTGYSGNTIYF
>TRBV5-1|16|once|TRBJ2-5|TRBD2
TGCGCCAGCGCCTCCTCGACCCCTAGCGGGATTGAGACCCAGTACTTC
CASASSTPSGIETQYF
>TRBV9|16|-|TRBJ2-6|-
TGTGCCAGCAGTGGGGGGGCGGGAAGTGGGGCCAACGTCCTGACTTTC
CASSGGAGSGANVLTF
>TRBV19|13|-|TRBJ1-5|-
TGTGCCAGTAGTATGGACTTCAATCAGCCCCAGCATTTT
CASSMDFNQPQHF
>TRBV9|15|-|TRBJ2-3|-
TGTGCCAGCAGCGTCCGCAGTCTTAGCACAGATACGCAGTATTTT
CASSVRSLSTDTQYF
>TRBV28|13|-|TRBJ1-1|TRBD1
TGTGCCAGCAGTCCACCGGGACAGGGAAGCGCTTTCTTT
CASSPPGQGSAFF
>TRBV6-1|16|once|TRBJ1-6|-
TGTGCCAGCAGTGAACGAATCAGCTCCTATAATTCACCCCTCCACTTT
CASSERISSYNSPLHF
>TRBV29-1|13|-|TRBJ1-4|-
TGCAGCGGATTGACGGAGGGGAATGAAAAACTGTTTTTT
CSGLTEGNEKLFF